One sample yielded the 2 T cell receptor beta chains listed below, sequenced in a study of T cell responses to AZD1222 COVID-19 vaccine. Using immunoSEQ multiplex PCR, the repertoire was profiled, and TCRdb retains in-frame clones only, with some absent. The sample has some 200,000 clones, 85% to 95% seen once; the top ten hold around 3.6%. The sample in question was peripheral blood, obtained 28 days after the second dose of the MenACWY control vaccine. The receptors were sampled from an adult who received the MenACWY meningococcal vaccine as a control.

This chain joins TRBV11-2 and TRBJ1-2, with D possibly TRBD1 on 5 matching bases. Between the trimmed V and J ends, which lost 0 bases and 4 bases, there was a span of 18 bases. Germline V gene sequence: CDR1 SGHAT, CDR2 FQNNGV. This CDR3 comprises 17 residues. CDR3 region: CASSLDSWAGRVYGYTF. The CDR3, as DNA: TGTGCCAGCAGCTTAGATTCATGGGCAGGGCGCGTCTATGGCTACACCTTC.

This chain uses TRBV11-3 with TRBJ1-3; D is unclear. V was clipped by 1 base and J by 4 bases, with 11 bases between them. Germline V gene sequence: CDR1 SGHNT, CDR2 YENEEA. The CDR3 runs to 15 residues. Here the CDR3 reads CASSLAPTPGNTIYF. The CDR3 DNA is TGTGCCAGCAGCTTAGCGCCGACGCCCGGAAACACCATATATTTT. The entire variable domain, with the rest obtained from reference TRBV11-3 and TRBJ1-3, is as follows: EAGVVQSPRYKIIEKKQPVAFWCNPISGHNTLYWYLQNLGQGPELLIRYENEEAVDDSQLPKDRFSAERLKGVDSTLKIQPAELGDSAVYLCASSLAPTPGNTIYFGEGSWLTVV.